A selection of T cell receptor beta chains follows, all from one sample in a study of T cell changes during pregnancy in multiple sclerosis. Measured with immunoSEQ multiplex PCR; TCRdb has only the in-frame clones, and not every one. The sample records about 59,000 clones, approximately 94% being singletons. The starting material was CD8+ T cells from peripheral blood mononuclear cells, obtained after pregnancy. These receptors were collected from a female donor with multiple sclerosis, enrolled in a pregnancy study. Both conserved end residues are part of each CDR3. The order of the fields is CDR3 protein, CDR3 DNA, V gene, D gene, clone size, J gene. The D gene is left open where the match is weak. Clone size is given for some rows only: seen once, a few or many times, or a class if the clone is expanded.

CASTRQGSYEQYF TGCGCCAGCACACGACAGGGGTCCTACGAGCAGTACTTC TRBV10-1 TRBD1 NA TRBJ2-7
CASSGGEPSKINEQFF TGTGCCAGCAGCGGAGGAGAGCCGAGCAAAATAAATGAGCAGTTCTTC TRBV9 NA NA TRBJ2-1
CASSLTTSGMSSYEQYF TGTGCCAGCAGCTTAACCACTAGCGGGATGTCCTCCTACGAGCAGTACTTC TRBV7-9 TRBD2 NA TRBJ2-7
CASSQESVGQDEAFF TGCGCCAGCAGCCAAGAATCAGTAGGACAGGATGAAGCTTTCTTT TRBV4-3 TRBD1 NA TRBJ1-1
CASIGSGAVGEQFF TGTGCCAGCATAGGTAGCGGAGCCGTGGGTGAGCAGTTCTTC TRBV27 NA NA TRBJ2-1
CASSEGTGHYGYTF TGTGCCAGCAGTGAAGGTACAGGCCACTATGGCTACACCTTC TRBV25-1 NA NA TRBJ1-2
CASSWGQGEQYF TGTGCCAGCAGCTGGGGACAGGGCGAGCAGTACTTC TRBV5-6 TRBD1 NA TRBJ2-7
CASSLVFARGTGNGTQYF TGTGCCAGCAGCTTAGTCTTTGCTCGGGGGACAGGGAACGGTACGCAGTATTTT TRBV7-6 TRBD1 NA TRBJ2-3
CASSYPGQGVLNTEAFF TGTGCCAGCAGTTACCCCGGACAGGGGGTTCTCAACACTGAAGCTTTCTTT TRBV28 TRBD1 NA TRBJ1-1
CAWSEPRDSSYEQYF TGTGCCTGGAGTGAACCCCGGGACTCCTCCTACGAGCAGTACTTC TRBV30 NA NA TRBJ2-7
CSARGLTYNEQFF TGCAGCGCCAGGGGTCTCACCTACAATGAGCAGTTCTTC TRBV29-1 NA NA TRBJ2-1
CASSQSDRAPKNIQYF TGCGCCAGCAGTCAATCGGACAGGGCCCCCAAAAACATTCAGTACTTC TRBV23-1 TRBD1 NA TRBJ2-4
CASSLGGGDEKLFF TGTGCCAGCAGTTTGGGGGGAGGTGATGAAAAACTGTTTTTT TRBV27 NA NA TRBJ1-4
CSVEATEDLQETQYF TGCAGCGTTGAAGCGACAGAAGACCTACAAGAGACCCAGTACTTC TRBV29-1 NA NA TRBJ2-5
CASSIRGWAYEQYF TGTGCCAGTAGTATCCGGGGTTGGGCCTACGAGCAGTACTTC TRBV19 NA NA TRBJ2-7
CASRWDTDNQPQHF TGTGCCAGCAGATGGGACACCGACAATCAGCCCCAGCATTTT TRBV28 NA few TRBJ1-5
CASSPGLGREISNTEAFF TGTGCCAGCTCACCAGGATTAGGCAGGGAAATATCGAACACTGAAGCTTTCTTT TRBV18 NA NA TRBJ1-1
CSVNRDRGRAFF TGCAGCGTGAACCGGGACAGGGGACGAGCTTTCTTT TRBV29-1 TRBD1 NA TRBJ1-1
CASSGGNTEAFF TGCGCCAGCAGCGGCGGGAACACTGAAGCTTTCTTT TRBV4-1 NA NA TRBJ1-1
CASTPRGAGGRGELFF TGTGCCAGCACCCCGCGGGGAGCGGGAGGCAGGGGGGAGCTGTTTTTT TRBV7-9 TRBD2 once TRBJ2-2
CASREQTVNTEAFF TGTGCCAGCAGGGAGCAGACGGTGAACACTGAAGCTTTCTTT TRBV5-4 NA NA TRBJ1-1
CASSLGGQGEGYTF TGTGCCAGCAGCTTGGGAGGACAGGGGGAGGGCTACACCTTC TRBV7-8 TRBD1 NA TRBJ1-2
CASGQVYEQYF TGTGCCAGTGGACAGGTCTACGAGCAGTACTTC TRBV19 TRBD1 NA TRBJ2-7
CASSGAGGMNTEAFF TGCGCCAGCAGCGGGGCAGGGGGTATGAACACTGAAGCTTTCTTT TRBV4-1 TRBD1 NA TRBJ1-1
CAWSYGTAVKGYTF TGTGCCTGGAGTTACGGGACAGCGGTGAAAGGCTACACCTTC TRBV30 TRBD1 NA TRBJ1-2
CASSSGQGARNTIYF TGTGCCAGCAGCTCGGGACAGGGGGCAAGAAACACCATATATTTT TRBV7-9 TRBD1 NA TRBJ1-3
CASSNRGTEAFF TGTGCCAGCAGTAACAGGGGCACTGAAGCTTTCTTT TRBV27 TRBD1 NA TRBJ1-1
CASSSNMGGWDTEAFF TGTGCCAGCAGCTCTAACATGGGGGGGTGGGACACTGAAGCTTTCTTT TRBV28 NA NA TRBJ1-1
CASRATGGYEQYF TGTGCCAGCAGGGCGACAGGGGGCTACGAGCAGTACTTC TRBV28 TRBD1 NA TRBJ2-7
CASSAKGTGGTEQYF TGTGCCAGCAGTGCTAAGGGAACAGGGGGCACAGAGCAGTACTTC TRBV6-1 TRBD1 NA TRBJ2-7
CASSEDPGTGSYEQYF TGTGCCAGCAGTGAGGACCCCGGGACAGGGAGCTACGAGCAGTACTTC TRBV6-1 TRBD1 NA TRBJ2-7
CASSKQGEFNYGYTF TGTGCCAGCAGTAAACAGGGGGAGTTTAACTATGGCTACACCTTC TRBV27 TRBD1 few TRBJ1-2
CASSLVLDEQFF TGTGCCAGCAGCTTAGTCCTAGATGAGCAGTTCTTC TRBV7-9 NA NA TRBJ2-1
CASSLTGGRDEAFF TGCGCCAGCAGCTTAACAGGGGGAAGGGATGAAGCTTTCTTT TRBV5-1 TRBD1 NA TRBJ1-1
CASSDSGLALTNTGELFF TGTGCCAGCAGTGACAGTGGGCTGGCCTTAACGAACACCGGGGAGCTGTTTTTT TRBV2 NA NA TRBJ2-2
CASSESGIDTDTQYF TGTGCCAGCAGCGAAAGCGGAATAGACACAGATACGCAGTATTTT TRBV7-7 NA NA TRBJ2-3
CASSSGTGTGRNTEAFF TGTGCCAGCAGCTCAGGCACCGGGACAGGGAGGAACACTGAAGCTTTCTTT TRBV7-8 TRBD1 NA TRBJ1-1
CASSLNRGEGYTF TGTGCCAGCAGCTTAAATAGGGGTGAGGGCTACACCTTC TRBV7-2 NA NA TRBJ1-2
CASSRTGQETQYF TGTGCCAGCAGTCGGACAGGTCAAGAGACCCAGTACTTC TRBV6-1 TRBD1 NA TRBJ2-5
CASSVGGQDYEAFF TGTGCCAGCAGCGTTGGGGGACAGGACTATGAAGCTTTCTTT TRBV9 TRBD1 few TRBJ1-1
CASSIVGRDEQFF TGTGCCAGTAGTATAGTTGGCAGGGATGAGCAGTTCTTC TRBV19 NA NA TRBJ2-1
CASSIFSNEQFF TGTGCCAGTAGTATCTTTAGTAATGAGCAGTTCTTC TRBV19 NA NA TRBJ2-1
CASGGQGSYEQYF TGTGCCAGCGGGGGACAGGGCTCCTACGAGCAGTACTTC TRBV27 TRBD1 NA TRBJ2-7
CASSLWASPQETQYF TGTGCCAGCAGTTTATGGGCCAGCCCACAAGAGACCCAGTACTTC TRBV27 NA NA TRBJ2-5
CASSPSSRAGYTF TGTGCCAGCAGTCCCTCTTCGAGGGCTGGCTACACCTTC TRBV27 NA NA TRBJ1-2
CASSTGLAGVLNEQFF TGTGCCAGCAGCACCGGACTAGCGGGAGTACTAAATGAGCAGTTCTTC TRBV7-3 TRBD2 NA TRBJ2-1